These T cell receptor beta chains were read from a single sample in a study of T-cell reconstitution after alpha-beta-depleted transplantation in children. TCRdb re-called the PCR reads with MiXCR, one entry per CDR3 protein. The sample has roughly 220,000 distinct CDR3 sequences; around 12% are singletons. The specimen comprised PBMCs from the stem cell graft donor, sampled from the stem cell graft. These receptors were collected from a human donor who donated a stem cell graft to a child with acute lymphoblastic leukemia. Both conserved end residues are part of each CDR3. D genes are given only for firm matches. Clone size is given for some rows only: seen once, a few or many times, or a class if the clone is expanded.

CDR3 protein: CASSPEGATNEKLFF
CDR3 DNA: TGTGCCAGCAGCCCCGAAGGTGCAACTAATGAAAAACTGTTTTTT
clone size: many
J gene: TRBJ1-4
V gene: TRBV5-5
D gene: -

CDR3 protein: CASSRVLTDTQYF
CDR3 DNA: TGTGCCAGCAGTCGGGTCCTCACCGATACGCAGTATTTT
clone size: -
J gene: TRBJ2-3
V gene: TRBV14
D gene: -

CDR3 protein: CASSQVAGGLYNEQFF
CDR3 DNA: TGCGCCAGCAGCCAAGTGGCAGGGGGGTTATACAATGAGCAGTTCTTC
clone size: -
J gene: TRBJ2-1
V gene: TRBV4-3
D gene: -

CDR3 protein: CASSWRETQYF
CDR3 DNA: TGCGCCAGCAGCTGGAGGGAGACCCAGTACTTC
clone size: many
J gene: TRBJ2-5
V gene: TRBV5-1
D gene: -

CDR3 protein: CASSLAQLNTEAFF
CDR3 DNA: TGCGCCAGCAGCTTGGCACAGTTGAACACTGAAGCTTTCTTT
clone size: many
J gene: TRBJ1-1
V gene: TRBV5-1
D gene: -

CDR3 protein: CASSLSDGIGPGELFF
CDR3 DNA: TGTGCCAGCAGTTTATCGGACGGAATTGGGCCCGGGGAGCTGTTTTTT
clone size: many
J gene: TRBJ2-2
V gene: TRBV27
D gene: -

CDR3 protein: CASRDSRGTGNTIYF
CDR3 DNA: TGTGCCAGCAGGGATTCCAGGGGAACTGGAAACACCATATATTTT
clone size: -
J gene: TRBJ1-3
V gene: TRBV28
D gene: -

CDR3 protein: CASHYPGQTDTQYF
CDR3 DNA: TGTGCCAGCCATTATCCGGGACAAACAGATACGCAGTATTTT
clone size: many
J gene: TRBJ2-3
V gene: TRBV28
D gene: -

CDR3 protein: CSASDRGGMNTEAFF
CDR3 DNA: TGCAGTGCTAGTGATCGGGGAGGTATGAACACTGAAGCTTTCTTT
clone size: many
J gene: TRBJ1-1
V gene: TRBV20-1
D gene: -

CDR3 protein: CASSVGRIVNTEAFF
CDR3 DNA: TGCGCCAGCAGCGTGGGGAGAATAGTGAACACTGAAGCTTTCTTT
clone size: many
J gene: TRBJ1-1
V gene: TRBV5-1
D gene: -

CDR3 protein: CASRATVNYGYTF
CDR3 DNA: TGTGCCAGCAGAGCGACGGTGAACTATGGCTACACCTTC
clone size: many
J gene: TRBJ1-2
V gene: TRBV5-6
D gene: -

CDR3 protein: CASSLPVVGTGELFF
CDR3 DNA: TGTGCCAGCAGTTTACCAGTGGTGGGCACCGGGGAGCTGTTTTTT
clone size: many
J gene: TRBJ2-2
V gene: TRBV12-3/TRBV12-4
D gene: -

CDR3 protein: CASSLAWRENEQYF
CDR3 DNA: TGTGCCAGCAGCTTGGCGTGGCGGGAGAACGAGCAGTACTTC
clone size: many
J gene: TRBJ2-7
V gene: TRBV5-5
D gene: TRBD2

CDR3 protein: CSALRDSSYEQYF
CDR3 DNA: TGCAGTGCTCTCCGGGACAGCTCCTACGAGCAGTACTTC
clone size: many
J gene: TRBJ2-7
V gene: TRBV20-1
D gene: TRBD1

CDR3 protein: CASSVRSWDGQYF
CDR3 DNA: TGTGCCAGCAGTGTACGATCTTGGGATGGGCAGTATTTT
clone size: many
J gene: TRBJ2-3
V gene: TRBV6-1
D gene: -

CDR3 protein: CASSQDRAQGEYGYTF
CDR3 DNA: TGTGCCAGCAGCCAAGATAGGGCCCAGGGAGAGTATGGCTACACCTTC
clone size: many
J gene: TRBJ1-2
V gene: TRBV4-2
D gene: -

CDR3 protein: CASSWAGIANTGELFF
CDR3 DNA: TGTGCCAGCAGCTGGGCCGGGATTGCAAACACCGGGGAGCTGTTTTTT
clone size: many
J gene: TRBJ2-2
V gene: TRBV5-6
D gene: -

CDR3 protein: CASNPSGDHLGTQYF
CDR3 DNA: TGCGCCAGCAACCCCTCCGGGGACCATCTCGGTACGCAGTATTTT
clone size: many
J gene: TRBJ2-3
V gene: TRBV5-1
D gene: -

CDR3 protein: CASSYTGTGVNSPLHF
CDR3 DNA: TGTGCCAGCAGTTATACCGGGACAGGGGTTAATTCACCCCTCCACTTT
clone size: many
J gene: TRBJ1-6
V gene: TRBV6-5
D gene: TRBD1

CDR3 protein: CASTGRAGLGNTEAFF
CDR3 DNA: TGTGCCAGCACCGGGCGGGCCGGCTTGGGAAACACTGAAGCTTTCTTT
clone size: few
J gene: TRBJ1-1
V gene: TRBV27
D gene: -

CDR3 protein: CAISEPSGNLRNEQFF
CDR3 DNA: TGTGCCATCAGTGAGCCTAGCGGGAACTTGCGCAATGAGCAGTTCTTC
clone size: -
J gene: TRBJ2-1
V gene: TRBV10-3
D gene: TRBD2

CDR3 protein: CASTNFGRNYGYTF
CDR3 DNA: TGCGCCAGCACTAATTTCGGGCGGAACTATGGCTACACCTTC
clone size: -
J gene: TRBJ1-2
V gene: TRBV5-1
D gene: -

CDR3 protein: CSARPLRRAKNEQFF
CDR3 DNA: TGCAGTGCTAGACCTCTTAGGCGGGCTAAAAATGAGCAGTTCTTC
clone size: many
J gene: TRBJ2-1
V gene: TRBV20-1
D gene: -

CDR3 protein: CASSPWTGRDTEAFF
CDR3 DNA: TGTGCCAGCAGCCCCTGGACAGGGAGGGACACTGAAGCTTTCTTT
clone size: few
J gene: TRBJ1-1
V gene: TRBV7-9
D gene: TRBD1

CDR3 protein: CASSPWTGGVQTQYF
CDR3 DNA: TGTGCCAGCAGTCCCTGGACAGGGGGCGTTCAGACCCAGTACTTC
clone size: many
J gene: TRBJ2-5
V gene: TRBV27
D gene: TRBD1

CDR3 protein: CASSLGLPRSDTQYF
CDR3 DNA: TGTGCCAGCAGCTTAGGGCTCCCAAGAAGTGATACGCAGTATTTT
clone size: many
J gene: TRBJ2-3
V gene: TRBV7-2
D gene: -

CDR3 protein: CASNRQGGHSGELFF
CDR3 DNA: TGTGCCAGCAATCGACAGGGTGGACATTCCGGGGAGCTGTTTTTT
clone size: many
J gene: TRBJ2-2
V gene: TRBV6-6
D gene: TRBD1

CDR3 protein: CASSFLAGGTEAFF
CDR3 DNA: TGTGCCAGCAGTTTCTTGGCAGGGGGGACTGAAGCTTTCTTT
clone size: many
J gene: TRBJ1-1
V gene: TRBV27
D gene: TRBD1

CDR3 protein: CAISVTGGEKDGYTF
CDR3 DNA: TGTGCCATCAGTGTAACAGGGGGCGAGAAAGATGGCTACACCTTC
clone size: many
J gene: TRBJ1-2
V gene: TRBV10-3
D gene: TRBD1

CDR3 protein: CASRQESSYNSPLHF
CDR3 DNA: TGTGCCAGCAGGCAAGAGAGCTCCTATAATTCACCCCTCCACTTT
clone size: many
J gene: TRBJ1-6
V gene: TRBV6-1
D gene: -

CDR3 protein: CASSQSPTDRARSGANVLTF
CDR3 DNA: TGCGCCAGCAGCCAATCACCCACGGACAGGGCACGCTCTGGGGCCAACGTCCTGACTTTC
clone size: many
J gene: TRBJ2-6
V gene: TRBV4-3
D gene: TRBD1

CDR3 protein: CASSHALLRGRLNSPLHF
CDR3 DNA: TGCGCCAGCAGCCACGCGCTCCTTAGGGGCAGGTTAAATTCACCCCTCCACTTT
clone size: many
J gene: TRBJ1-6
V gene: TRBV4-3
D gene: -

CDR3 protein: CASSQEALAGGRYTDTQYF
CDR3 DNA: TGTGCCAGCAGCCAAGAAGCGCTAGCGGGGGGCCGGTACACAGATACGCAGTATTTT
clone size: many
J gene: TRBJ2-3
V gene: TRBV4-2
D gene: TRBD2

CDR3 protein: CASGPGQISTDTQYF
CDR3 DNA: TGCGCCAGCGGCCCGGGGCAGATTAGCACAGATACGCAGTATTTT
clone size: many
J gene: TRBJ2-3
V gene: TRBV5-1
D gene: -

CDR3 protein: CASSPPGGAYGYTF
CDR3 DNA: TGTGCCAGCTCACCCCCGGGGGGTGCCTATGGCTACACCTTC
clone size: few
J gene: TRBJ1-2
V gene: TRBV18
D gene: -

CDR3 protein: CASRRGPNEQYF
CDR3 DNA: TGTGCCAGCAGGCGGGGCCCCAACGAGCAGTACTTC
clone size: many
J gene: TRBJ2-7
V gene: TRBV12-3/TRBV12-4
D gene: -

CDR3 protein: CSVEPALLRGNEQFF
CDR3 DNA: TGCAGCGTTGAACCAGCCCTCCTGAGGGGCAATGAGCAGTTCTTC
clone size: many
J gene: TRBJ2-1
V gene: TRBV29-1
D gene: -